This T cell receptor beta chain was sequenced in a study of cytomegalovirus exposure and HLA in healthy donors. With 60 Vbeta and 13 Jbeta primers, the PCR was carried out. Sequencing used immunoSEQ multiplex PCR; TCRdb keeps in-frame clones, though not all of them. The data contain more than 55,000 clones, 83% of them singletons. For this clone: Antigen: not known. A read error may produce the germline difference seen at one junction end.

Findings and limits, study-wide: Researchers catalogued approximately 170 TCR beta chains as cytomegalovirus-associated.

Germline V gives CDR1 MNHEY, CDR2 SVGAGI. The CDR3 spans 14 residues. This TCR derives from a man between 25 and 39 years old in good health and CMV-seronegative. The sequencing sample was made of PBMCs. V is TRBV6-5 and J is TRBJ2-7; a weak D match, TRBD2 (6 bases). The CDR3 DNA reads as TGTGCCAGCAGTTACTCAACTAGCTCCAACGAGCAGTACTTC. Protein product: CASSYSTSSNEQYF.